The T cell receptor (beta chain) described here comes from a study of long-term antiretroviral therapy in people with HIV. Samples were assayed with immunoSEQ v3.0 at survey level. The method was immunoSEQ multiplex PCR; TCRdb's version includes in-frame clones alone and lacks a portion of them. Of fewer than 30,000 clones in the sample, around 80% were seen once. Trimming stripped 4 bases from V and 0 bases from J, with 13 bases between. The germline V gene encodes CDR1 SGHNT and CDR2 YYREEE (reference sequence). The CDR3 covers 15 residues. The chain carries TRBV5-4 and TRBJ2-5, with D tentatively TRBD1 (5 bases). This TCR came from a man aged 30 to 45 with HIV. The sequencing used unsorted PBMCs, collected approximately 2.9 years after starting antiretroviral therapy. CDR3 sequence (DNA): TGTGCCAGCAGCCGGACGGCAGGGTACCAAGAGACCCAGTACTTC. It yields the protein CASSRTAGYQETQYF.